Presented here are 6 T cell receptor beta chains from one specimen sequenced in a study of T cells in women clearing cervical HPV infection. TCRdb keeps only in-frame clones here, not all; method: immunoSEQ multiplex PCR. The listing contains about 20,000 clones. Sequenced sample: blood buffy coat. Receptors originate from a woman aged 18-70 years with a cervical HPV16 infection that either progressed to CIN3+ or cleared (not recorded which).

Here the CDR3 reads CSARDQGGANVLTF. The sequenced part of the CDR3 DNA is TGCAGTGCTAGAGATCAGGGTGGGGCCAACGTC. V and J are TRBV20-1 and TRBJ2-6, with D maybe TRBD1 (5 bases). The read stops 3 residues short of the end of the CDR3; the missing end is completed from the germline J gene. This CDR3 contains 14 residues. V gave up 0 bases and J gave up 3 bases, with 6 bases separating them. CDR1 is DFQATT, CDR2 SNEGSKA, per germline (reference sequence).

With respect to this clone: The DNA ends 3 residues before the CDR3 does, and the rest of the CDR3 is filled in from the germline J gene. This chain joins TRBV20-1 and TRBJ1-6; D gene unclear. CDR3 length: 15 amino acids. Germline V gives CDR1 DFQATT, CDR2 SNEGSKA (reference sequence). The ends were cut back, 6 bases at V and 0 bases at J, with 12 bases in the middle. The CDR3 loop reads CSAPTPSSYNSPLHF. The sequenced CDR3 bases are TGCAGTGCCCCCACTCCTAGCTCCTATAATTCACCC.

Turning to this clone: One end of the junction varies from germline; a read error may be responsible. The read terminates 3 residues ahead of where the CDR3 ends, so the germline J gene completes it. This rearrangement joins TRBV7-7 to TRBJ2-5; 10 nucleotides line up with TRBD2. The CDR3 loop spans 16 amino acids. CDR1 SSHAT and CDR2 FNYEAQ come from the germline V gene (reference sequence). The CDR3 region is CASSLATSGDAGTQYF. CDR3 DNA (partial): TGTGCTAGCAGCTTAGCCACTAGCGGGGACGCGGGGACC.

Note on this clone: The read ends 3 residues early relative to the CDR3; the germline J gene fills the gap. The chain uses TRBV7-3 and TRBJ2-3; 9 bases line up with TRBD1. CDR1 is SGHTA, CDR2 FQGTGA, per germline. The ends lost 8 bases at V and 3 bases at J; junction bases unmatched: 6. This CDR3 comprises 14 residues. CDR3 residues: CASAPGQGTDTQYF. Partial CDR3 DNA: TGTGCCAGCGCCCCGGGACAGGGTACAGATACG.

As for this clone: Read coverage stops 3 residues before the CDR3 terminus; the germline J gene supplies the remainder. The genes are TRBV7-9 and TRBJ2-7; TRBD2 aligns across 7 bases. Germline CDR1 SEHNR, CDR2 FQNEAQ (reference sequence). The V segment lost 6 bases and the J segment 6 bases; nucleotides outside the gene matches: 8. The CDR3 is 13 amino acids. CDR3 DNA, as far as it was read: TGTGCCAGCAGTCGAGGACTAGAGGGCGAG. Translated, it gives CASSRGLEGE. The full CDR3 reads CASSRGLEGEQYF.

Comment on this clone: The read halts 3 residues ahead of the CDR3 end, with the missing end drawn from the germline J gene. This specimen includes other DNA sequences encoding the same CDR3. The genes are TRBV19 and TRBJ1-5, with 8 bases lining up with TRBD1. CDR1 and CDR2 from the germline V gene are LNHDA and SQIVND (reference sequence). V lost 4 bases, J lost 2 bases, and 1 base stayed unmatched. CDR3 length equals 14 residues. The covered CDR3 bases are TGTGCCAGTAGTACGACAGGGGGCAATCAGCCC. It encodes CASSTTGGNQP. The full CDR3 sequence reads CASSTTGGNQPQHF.